This TCR beta chain derives from a study of T cell responses to AZD1222 COVID-19 vaccine (dated by TCRdb to the early 2020s). With respect to the entire study: A total of about 230 trial participants underwent TCR sequencing, of whom about 200 received two doses of AZD1222 and approximately 25 received two doses of the MenACWY control vaccine. Enrollment into the trials was organized by age into subgroups of 18-55, 56-69 and 70-plus years, and those subgroups contained approximately 150, 30 and 60 TCR-sequenced participants, respectively.

The CDR3 regions of human TCRbeta chains were analyzed by immunosequencing. As for the authors' bioinformatics: TCRs in the repertoires were matched against a reference library of SARS-CoV-2-specific TCRs that had been generated with the MIRA antigen-specificity platform. Breadth was defined as the fraction of unique TCRs that were SARS-CoV-2-associated. Depth was defined as the fraction of total T cells that were SARS-CoV-2-associated. Using the MIRA data, every spike-specific TCR was mapped to the spike region that the TCR reacted to and assigned to either a CD4 or a CD8 class. Log10-transformed breadth and depth values were compared by one-way ANOVA with Sidak's multiple comparisons tests. The clones in this table, taken by TCRdb from immuneACCESS, are in-frame only. Not every clone is retained; where verified, under half of the shortfall comes from an unresolved V gene, and the cause of the rest is unknown. The DNA was the basis for D and trimming; V, J and clone size are from that table. This sample gives 100,000 to 150,000 clones in total; about 91% of them show up just once. Approximately 2.1% of the sample is held by the ten biggest clonotypes.

Taken with the paper, the label for time point translates to: about 28 days (+/-7) after the second vaccine dose. Because spike-specific TCR depth and breadth did not differ between the two schedules, AZD1222 recipients who got a second dose at roughly 4 weeks were pooled with those who got a second dose at roughly 12 weeks. Vaccinee samples came from UK trials COV001 and COV002, including a single-blind randomized controlled phase 2/3 trial of AZD1222 (ChAdOx1 nCoV-19) in healthy adults. Trial participant PBMC samples were collected at day 0 and day 28 after the second dose for TCRbeta chain sequencing. About this clone itself: Its cognate antigen has yet to be identified. No qualities accompany the bases; no much larger clone lies one base away.

The junction carries 11 bases between V and J, which are trimmed by 1 base and 1 base respectively. The CDR1 and CDR2 encoded by the germline V gene are SGHVS and FNYEAQ. From cysteine to phenylalanine, the CDR3 is 15 amino acids long. Of all the DNA, just the CDR3 is kept, 45 bases in frame from base 1. General findings and caveats noted by the study authors: Conclusions about previously exposed vaccinees are limited, since just five to seven AZD1222 recipients were seropositive for SARS-CoV-2 at baseline. Because no day 14 peak-response samples were available, the repertoires could be characterized only after the peak T cell response. Reportedly, close to half of the unique spike-specific TCRs recognized epitopes lying outside the regions that are mutated in the B.1.351 and B.1.1.7 variants. Participants were mostly white British and included more females than males, and it was suggested by the authors that clonal diversity may have been underestimated. Spike-specific TCR breadth and depth rose significantly after two AZD1222 doses compared with day 0 and with MenACWY recipients. The 56-69-year group was small, and its depth increase did not reach significance, likely because of low power. The vaccine-associated CD4 TCRs covered the entire spike protein, and the dominant responses fell in regions 160-218 and 743-854.

The sequence derives from an adult who received the AZD1222 COVID-19 vaccine. The source was peripheral blood, collected 28 days after the second AZD1222 dose. Recombination linked TRBV7-6 to TRBJ2-7; TRBD2 is a possible D gene, resting on 5 matching bases. For the CDR3, the sequence is CASSLDARGSYEQYF. The nucleotide sequence reads TGTGCCAGCAGCTTAGATGCCCGGGGATCCTACGAGCAGTACTTC.